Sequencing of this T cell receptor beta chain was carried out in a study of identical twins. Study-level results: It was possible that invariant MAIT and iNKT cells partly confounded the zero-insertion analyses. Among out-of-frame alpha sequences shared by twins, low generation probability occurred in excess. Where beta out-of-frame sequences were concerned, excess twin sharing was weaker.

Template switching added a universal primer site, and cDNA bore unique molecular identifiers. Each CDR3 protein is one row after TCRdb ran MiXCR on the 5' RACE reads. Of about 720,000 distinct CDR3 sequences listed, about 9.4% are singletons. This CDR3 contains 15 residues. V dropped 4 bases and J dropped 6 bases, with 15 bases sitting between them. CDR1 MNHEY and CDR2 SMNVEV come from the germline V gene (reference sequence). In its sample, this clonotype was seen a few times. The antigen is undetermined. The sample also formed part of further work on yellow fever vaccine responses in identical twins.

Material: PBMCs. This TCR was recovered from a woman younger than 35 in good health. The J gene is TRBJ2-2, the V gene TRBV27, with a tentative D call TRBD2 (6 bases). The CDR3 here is CASSSRDGVPGELFF. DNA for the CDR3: TGTGCCAGCAGTTCGCGGGATGGTGTCCCCGGGGAGCTGTTTTTT.